The rows below give T cell receptor beta chains drawn from one sample of a study of sequential checkpoint blockade in melanoma. Generated by immunoSEQ multiplex PCR, the TCRdb table keeps only in-frame clones and is missing some. The sample shows around 13,000 clones, 70% to 80% of them seen only once. The sequencing here drew on CD8+ T cells sorted from blood (inferred from file names), taken from a patient given nivolumab and ipilimumab in sequence. All receptors derive from a human donor with melanoma. Both conserved end residues are part of each CDR3. D genes are given only for firm matches. The listing skips clone size in some rows; elsewhere it reads once, few, many or a size class.

abundance | j_gene | v_gene | d_gene | CDR3nt | CDR3aa
NA | TRBJ2-3 | TRBV9 | NA | TGTGCCAGCAGCGTAGGATTACAGGGTAGCACAGATACGCAGTATTTT | CASSVGLQGSTDTQYF
few | TRBJ1-5 | TRBV10-3 | NA | TGTGCCATCAGTGAATCAGGGTTCGGTCAGCCCCAGCATTTT | CAISESGFGQPQHF
NA | TRBJ2-1 | TRBV29-1 | TRBD2 | TGCAGCGTTGAGGGAGGGCTAGCGGGAGGAATTGGGAATGAGCAGTTCTTC | CSVEGGLAGGIGNEQFF
NA | TRBJ2-4 | TRBV7-9 | NA | TGTGCCAGCAGCCTGTTAGAGAGGGAGAACATTCAGTACTTC | CASSLLERENIQYF
NA | TRBJ1-5 | TRBV6-1 | TRBD1 | TGTGCCAGCAGTGCGGACAGGGGTTATCAGCCCCAGCATTTT | CASSADRGYQPQHF
NA | TRBJ2-7 | TRBV6-5 | NA | TGTGCCAGCAGTCCCCCGGGACACACCTACGAGCAGTACTTC | CASSPPGHTYEQYF
NA | TRBJ2-7 | TRBV5-6 | TRBD2 | TGTGCCAGCAGCATCGGGGGGAGGTACGAGCAGTACTTC | CASSIGGRYEQYF
once | TRBJ2-2 | TRBV9 | NA | TGTGCCAGCAGCGCCTCTCGGACAGAGAACACCGGGGAGCTGTTTTTT | CASSASRTENTGELFF
NA | TRBJ2-7 | TRBV5-1 | NA | TGCGCCAGCAGCTTACAGGGCTACGAGCAGTACTTC | CASSLQGYEQYF
NA | TRBJ2-5 | TRBV7-6 | NA | TGTGCCAGCAGCGGCTGGTGGGGCCCTCAAGAGACCCAGTACTTC | CASSGWWGPQETQYF
NA | TRBJ2-5 | TRBV6-5 | NA | TGTGCCAGCAGTCACTTCCTAGCCTACCAAGAGACCCAGTACTTC | CASSHFLAYQETQYF
NA | TRBJ2-7 | TRBV11-2 | TRBD1 | TGTGCCAGCAGCTTAGATTGGGGGACAGCCCTTCGGCACTTC | CASSLDWGTALRHF
NA | TRBJ2-1 | TRBV7-6 | NA | TGTGCCAGCAGCTTCAGGGTTTCCCACAATGAGCAGTTCTTC | CASSFRVSHNEQFF
NA | TRBJ1-2 | TRBV11-1 | TRBD1 | TGTGCCAGCAGCGAAGTGGGGACAGGGTTACCCTATGGCTACACCTTC | CASSEVGTGLPYGYTF
NA | TRBJ1-1 | TRBV5-5 | NA | TGTGCCAGCAGGACGGAGGACGGCGCTTTCTTT | CASRTEDGAFF
NA | TRBJ2-6 | TRBV25-1 | NA | TGTGCCAGCAGGCAGGGGGGGGCCAACGTCCTGACTTTC | CASRQGGANVLTF
once | TRBJ2-7 | TRBV27 | TRBD1 | TGTGCCAGCAGTTGGACAGGGGGGTCCTACGAGCAGTACTTC | CASSWTGGSYEQYF
few | TRBJ2-7 | TRBV7-9 | TRBD1 | TGTGCCAGCAGCAATTCCTACACAGGGGACGAGCAGTACTTC | CASSNSYTGDEQYF
NA | TRBJ2-7 | TRBV2 | NA | TGTGCCAGCAGCCCCTTTCACAGATCCGAGCAGTACTTC | CASSPFHRSEQYF
NA | TRBJ1-1 | TRBV19 | NA | TGTGCCAGTAGTGCACCGAGTCGGGCTTTCTTT | CASSAPSRAFF
NA | TRBJ2-1 | TRBV18 | NA | TGTGCCAGCTCACCATCAACAGTCATCTCCTACAATGAGCAGTTCTTC | CASSPSTVISYNEQFF
NA | TRBJ2-1 | TRBV19 | TRBD2 | TGTGCCAGTAGTATAGGAGGGACTAGCGGGGCCCTATACAATGAGCAGTTCTTC | CASSIGGTSGALYNEQFF
once | TRBJ2-3 | TRBV4-1 | NA | TGCGCCAGCAGCCAGTACGCGGTTACCCACACAGATACGCAGTATTTT | CASSQYAVTHTDTQYF
NA | TRBJ2-1 | TRBV27 | TRBD2 | TGTGCCAGCAGTTTGAGTCTCGACGGGGGGGCGGGTGAGCAGTTCTTC | CASSLSLDGGAGEQFF
medium-sized | TRBJ2-1 | TRBV14 | NA | TGTGCCAGCAGCCCAGGGTCCCACAATGAGCAGTTCTTC | CASSPGSHNEQFF
NA | TRBJ2-7 | TRBV4-1 | TRBD1 | TGCGCCAGCAGCCAAGGCCACAGGGGGGCCTCCTACGAGCAGTACTTC | CASSQGHRGASYEQYF
once | TRBJ1-1 | TRBV4-3 | NA | TGCGCCAGCAGCCAAGATACAGGAGGGAATACTGAAGCTTTCTTT | CASSQDTGGNTEAFF
NA | TRBJ2-7 | TRBV19 | NA | TGTGCCAGTAGTATGGCAGGCCTCTCCTACGAGCAGTACTTC | CASSMAGLSYEQYF
few | TRBJ1-1 | TRBV5-1 | TRBD1 | TGCGCCAGCAGCTTGGGTATACAGGGGGCCGTGGGCACTGAAGCTTTCTTT | CASSLGIQGAVGTEAFF
once | TRBJ2-2 | TRBV7-8 | TRBD2 | TGTGCCAGCAGCTCCCGTGAGACTAGCGGATCGAACACCGGGGAGCTGTTTTTT | CASSSRETSGSNTGELFF
few | TRBJ1-4 | TRBV5-8 | TRBD1 | TGTGCCAGCAGCTTGGGACAGGGACGTGAAAAACTGTTTTTT | CASSLGQGREKLFF
few | TRBJ2-3 | TRBV12-5 | NA | TGTGCTAGTGGTTGGGCTGGTGCCGTGGCAGATACGCAGTATTTT | CASGWAGAVADTQYF
NA | TRBJ2-1 | TRBV7-7 | NA | TGTGCTAGCAGCTTGGAAGCAGGGCCTAGATACAATGAGCAGTTCTTC | CASSLEAGPRYNEQFF
NA | TRBJ2-1 | TRBV6-6 | TRBD2 | TGTGCCAGCAGTTACTTTCGGGGGGGCCTAAATGAGCAGTTCTTC | CASSYFRGGLNEQFF
few | TRBJ1-6 | TRBV6-4 | NA | TGTGCCAGCAGCTCGACGACAGGTTTAATTACACCCCTCCACTTT | CASSSTTGLITPLHF
NA | TRBJ1-1 | TRBV10-2 | TRBD1 | TGCGCCAGCAGTGATCCAACAGGGGGCTGGTCTGAAGCTTTCTTT | CASSDPTGGWSEAFF
NA | TRBJ1-1 | TRBV5-6 | NA | TGTGCCAGCAGCTCCCCGATCCGGGGAATAACTGAAGCTTTCTTT | CASSSPIRGITEAFF
NA | TRBJ2-7 | TRBV6-1 | TRBD1 | TGTGCCAGCAGTAGCCGACGGGACAGAGGCGAGCAGTACTTC | CASSSRRDRGEQYF
once | TRBJ2-3 | TRBV6-5 | NA | TGTGCCAGCAGTTTGAGATTGGCAGATACGCAGTATTTT | CASSLRLADTQYF
NA | TRBJ2-7 | TRBV6-1 | NA | TGTGCCAGCAATAGAGGCTCTCGGGGCGAGCAGTACTTC | CASNRGSRGEQYF
once | TRBJ2-7 | TRBV11-3 | TRBD2 | TGTGCCAGCAGCCCCCGCCTTCCGGTAGCGGGGGACTACGAGCAGTACTTC | CASSPRLPVAGDYEQYF
NA | TRBJ2-2 | TRBV6-6 | NA | TGTGCCCACGGGGGTGTGAACACCGGGGAGCTGTTTTTT | CAHGGVNTGELFF
NA | TRBJ2-7 | TRBV25-1 | NA | TGTGCCAGCAGTTACACGGGAGCCCCCGAGCAGTACTTC | CASSYTGAPEQYF
few | TRBJ2-5 | TRBV7-7 | NA | TGTGCCAGCAGCTTAGTCCTCCAAGAGACCCAGTACTTC | CASSLVLQETQYF
NA | TRBJ2-5 | TRBV11-1 | TRBD2 | TGTGCCAGCAGCTTAGCGCCAGCGGGGGACCAAGAGACCCAGTACTTC | CASSLAPAGDQETQYF
once | TRBJ1-1 | TRBV9 | TRBD1 | TGTGCCAGCAGCGTAGCGTCAGGGGGTTTTGACACTGAAGCTTTCTTT | CASSVASGGFDTEAFF
NA | TRBJ2-7 | TRBV11-3 | NA | TGTGCCAGCAGCCACCCGGGACTTCTCTACGAGCAGTACTTC | CASSHPGLLYEQYF
NA | TRBJ1-1 | TRBV6-4 | NA | TGTGCCAGCAGTGACTGGGCAGGCGCTGAAGCTTTCTTT | CASSDWAGAEAFF
NA | TRBJ2-5 | TRBV19 | NA | TGTGCCAGTAGTAGGGCAGGGTGGTCCCAAGAGACCCAGTACTTC | CASSRAGWSQETQYF
NA | TRBJ1-1 | TRBV5-1 | TRBD1 | TGCGCCAGCAGCTTGGTAGGGACAGGGGACACTGAAGCTTTCTTT | CASSLVGTGDTEAFF
NA | TRBJ1-1 | TRBV27 | TRBD1 | TGTGCCAGCATCGGAAACTCCAGGGGGCGAACTGAAGCTTTCTTT | CASIGNSRGRTEAFF
once | TRBJ1-2 | TRBV6-5 | TRBD1 | TGTGCCAGCAGCCCGGGGACAGGGGGTAACTATGGCTACACCTTC | CASSPGTGGNYGYTF
once | TRBJ2-2 | TRBV10-1 | NA | TGCGCCAGCAGTCACAATACAGGGCCCAACACCGGGGAGCTGTTTTTT | CASSHNTGPNTGELFF
few | TRBJ1-2 | TRBV12-5 | NA | TGTGCTAGTGGACTGGGACTTAACTATGGCTACACCTTC | CASGLGLNYGYTF